The sequence of this T cell receptor (beta chain) was determined in a study of blood T cells in healthy people across ages. Study-wide results and limits: The study found more naive CD4+ cells and higher diversity in long-lived than aged donors.

Worth noting for this clonotype: The target antigen is unknown.

Then a second PCR, running about 6 to 12 cycles, was carried out with a sample-barcoded 5' primer and a J-beta primer mix. Researchers report that a template-switch adaptor with 12 random nucleotides tagged each cDNA molecule. TCRdb fed the 5' RACE reads into MiXCR, producing one record per CDR3 protein. The sample lists approximately 1.5 million distinct CDR3 sequences, around 40% occurring once. Investigators took about 10 milliliters of peripheral blood from every donor. Germline V CDR1 and CDR2: LNHNV, YYDKDF (reference sequence). The CDR3 totals 13 residues. Trimming left V 10 bases short and J 6 bases short, with 15 bases between.

The chain combines TRBV15 with TRBJ2-2; D uncertain. The clonotype was recovered from a woman younger than 30 in good health. The sequencing sample was made of blood. The CDR3 here is CAIGLRVAGELFF. The CDR3 bases are TGTGCCATTGGGTTAAGGGTTGCCGGGGAGCTGTTTTTT.